Sequencing of this TCR beta chain was carried out in a study of identical twins. The junction had 3 bases not matched to a gene; V was cut back by 4 bases and J by 3 bases. CDR1 is LGHDT, CDR2 YNNKEL, per germline (reference sequence). The CDR3 length is 16 residues. TCRdb analysed the 5' RACE reads with MiXCR anew, one entry per CDR3 protein. The sample has 200,000 to 250,000 distinct CDR3 sequences, around 6.9% seen once. These data were also filed under a second study, of yellow fever vaccine responses in identical twins.

The receptor comes from a woman aged 18 to 35 in good health. V is TRBV3-1 and J is TRBJ1-4; 12 bases fit TRBD1. Sequenced input: memory (CD45RO+) T cells sorted from blood. This chain's CDR3 is CASSRDRGRSNEKLFF. For the CDR3, the DNA is TGTGCCAGCAGCCGGGACAGGGGGCGATCTAATGAAAAACTGTTTTTT.